This T cell receptor beta chain was recovered during a study of Graves' ophthalmopathy and Graves' hyperthyroidism. As the template, RNA transcripts were used to amplify TCR beta CDR3 regions. Amplification began with first-round RT-PCR using HTBI primers, then second-round multiplex PCR was performed. TCRdb passed the multiplex PCR reads through MiXCR, listing each CDR3 protein once. This table holds about 640,000 distinct CDR3 sequences, roughly 39% found once. Losses at the gene ends were 6 bases for V and 0 bases for J; bases not matched to a gene: 6. Germline CDR1 DFQATT, CDR2 SNEGSKA (reference sequence). The CDR3 has 14 amino acids. General observations from the study: Blood also carried most expanded thyroid clonotypes exceeding 0.001 frequency. The model predicted progression of ophthalmopathy with a sensitivity of roughly 69%, and its specificity was 72.22%. Using a 13-signature model, the authors split ophthalmopathy from stable hyperthyroidism, with around 85% sensitivity and 81.08% specificity.

In its sample, this clonotype was seen many times. Its antigen remains unknown. Material for sequencing was peripheral blood. The TCR comes from an adult man with Graves' ophthalmopathy. This rearrangement joins TRBV20-1 to TRBJ2-5, with 8 nucleotides matching TRBD1. This chain's CDR3 is CSAAGTGYQETQYF. Written as DNA, the CDR3 is TGCAGTGCAGCCGGGACAGGTTACCAAGAGACCCAGTACTTC.